The 9 T cell receptor beta chains below come from one sample, sequenced in a study of shared clonotypes between healthy human individuals. Measured with immunoSEQ multiplex PCR; TCRdb has only the in-frame clones, and not every one. The sample records about 520,000 clones, approximately 84% being singletons. The sequenced material came from PBMCs. These receptors all come from a woman aged 35 to 49 in good health. Some clones in this sample may be carry-over from other donors' samples.

This chain uses TRBV7-2 with TRBJ1-2; 8 bases are shared with TRBD1. Germline CDR1 and CDR2: SGHTA and FQGNSA. CDR3 length: 16 amino acids. V was clipped by 6 bases and J by 4 bases; unmatched bases: 13. The chain's CDR3 is CASSLPPTGAGYGYTF. The CDR3 bases are TGTGCCAGCAGTCTACCCCCGACAGGGGCCGGCTATGGCTACACCTTC.

The rearrangement joins TRBV5-1 to TRBJ2-7; 7 bases are shared with TRBD2. Germline-derived CDR1 and CDR2 are SGHRS and YFSETQ. The CDR3 has 14 residues. Trimming removed 2 bases from V and 6 bases from J; junction bases left unmatched: 8. The CDR3 loop reads CASSLAGRSLEQYF. CDR3 sequence (DNA): TGCGCCAGCAGCTTAGCGGGAAGGAGTCTCGAGCAGTACTTC.

The sample holds many counts of this clone. This specimen includes other DNA sequences encoding the same CDR3. The J gene is TRBJ2-5, the V gene TRBV4-1; 7 bases are shared with TRBD1. This CDR3 is built from 16 residues. Looked up from germline, CDR1 is MGHRA and CDR2 is YSYEKL. The junction had 10 bases not matched to a gene; V was cut back by 1 base and J by 5 bases. CDR3 in DNA: TGCGCCAGCAGCCAAGGCCGGAGACAGGGTTCGGAGACCCAGTACTTC. Translating gives CASSQGRRQGSETQYF.

V is TRBV2 and J is TRBJ2-2, with D possibly matching TRBD2 (6 bases). V was cut by 8 bases and J by 4 bases, with 14 bases left in between. CDR1 is SNHLY, CDR2 FYNNEI, per germline. This CDR3 contains 14 residues. The chain's CDR3 is CASSRYGSTGELFF. Here the CDR3 DNA reads TGTGCCAGCTCAAGGTACGGGAGCACCGGGGAGCTGTTTTTT.

With regard to this clone: This sample includes further DNA sequences coding for the same CDR3. The V call is TRBV5-1, the J call TRBJ2-7; 10 positions agree with TRBD1. V was pared by 3 bases and J by 4 bases, with 4 bases of the junction left unmatched. Germline V gene sequence: CDR1 SGHRS, CDR2 YFSETQ. This CDR3 is 14 amino acids long. CDR3 sequence reads: CASSSTGGSYEQYF. In DNA form, the CDR3 reads TGCGCCAGCAGCTCGACAGGGGGCTCGTACGAGCAGTACTTC.

The gene calls are TRBV30 and TRBJ2-7, with D unresolved. This CDR3 comprises 15 residues. Germline V lookup: CDR1 GTSNPN, CDR2 SVGIG (reference sequence). Trimming removed 2 bases from V and 0 bases from J, with 14 bases in between. Written as DNA, the CDR3 is TGTGCCTGGAGTATTCCCCGCTTAGCCTCCTACGAGCAGTACTTC. The encoded protein is CAWSIPRLASYEQYF.

The CDR3 sequence is CASSQEGGVRQPQHF. In nucleotides, the CDR3 is TGCGCCAGCAGCCAAGAGGGGGGGGTCCGTCAGCCCCAGCATTTT. V and J are TRBV4-1 and TRBJ1-5; perhaps TRBD1 as D (5 bases). Germline loops: CDR1 MGHRA, CDR2 YSYEKL. The germline V and J ends were trimmed by 0 bases and 6 bases, with 12 bases remaining between them. This CDR3 has 15 residues.

This clone was recorded many times. This sequence joins TRBV10-3 and TRBJ1-5; D is undetermined. V was pared by 9 bases and J by 5 bases, with 14 bases between. CDR3 length: 13 residues. The germline V gene encodes CDR1 ENHRY and CDR2 SYGVKD. CDR3 residues: CAIQRESDQPQHF. CDR3 nucleotide sequence: TGTGCCATTCAGCGGGAATCAGATCAGCCCCAGCATTTT.

As for this clone: A far larger clone lies a single base away; this is likely a read error. Within the sample, other DNA sequences also encode this same CDR3. The rearrangement uses TRBV6-5 and TRBJ1-1; D is uncertain. Germline V gene sequence: CDR1 MNHEY, CDR2 SVGAGI. V dropped 6 bases and J dropped 8 bases, with 13 bases sitting between them. The CDR3 covers 12 residues. The CDR3 DNA reads TGTGCCAGCAGCGTGGGGAGCACAGAAGCTTTCTTT. As protein: CASSVGSTEAFF.